Included here is one TCR beta chain sequence, with context. Antigen unknown. This entry comes from a study of cytomegalovirus exposure and HLA in healthy donors. Study summary: Among fewer than 500 genotyped donors, around 82% fell in the Caucasian-associated ancestry cluster.

Looked up from germline, CDR1 is SGHRS and CDR2 is YFSETQ. Deletions cut 1 base from V and 3 bases from J, with 17 bases between. This CDR3 has 17 amino acids. Findings and caveats of the study: Among TCR beta chains, those listed as cytomegalovirus-associated numbered around 160. Reportedly, cytomegalovirus status was diagnosed with high sensitivity and specificity.

With 60 Vbeta and 13 Jbeta primers, the PCR was carried out. The table came from immunoSEQ multiplex PCR; TCRdb's copy has only in-frame clones and leaves some out. Of fewer than 200,000 clones listed, about 12% were seen once; the top ten hold under 10%. V gene TRBV5-1 combines with J gene TRBJ1-5; tentative D call: TRBD1 (6 bases). The sequencing sample was made of PBMCs. The TCR originated in a man over 45 in good health and CMV-seropositive. CDR3 region: CASSLQPVAGDNQPQHF. In DNA, the CDR3 is TGCGCCAGCAGCTTGCAGCCCGTGGCAGGGGACAATCAGCCCCAGCATTTT.